These 8 T cell receptor beta chains were all obtained from the same sample, sequenced in a study of CD8 T cells in ankylosing spondylitis. Study-level points and caveats: Blood from ankylosing spondylitis patients appeared to carry a characteristic roughly 8-variant TCR beta motif.

These receptors' targets are unknown. TCRdb reanalysed the 5' RACE reads using MiXCR and keeps one entry per CDR3 protein. The data hold roughly 470,000 distinct CDR3 sequences, with roughly a quarter observed a single time. The sample consisted of blood, either unsorted or a sorted T cell fraction (not recorded which). The receptors shown here come from a male donor with ankylosing spondylitis.

The V and J genes are TRBV5-1 and TRBJ2-5, with 10 bases lining up with TRBD2. Unmatched junction bases numbered 7, after V lost 4 bases and J lost 1 base. The CDR3 is 16 residues long. Per the germline V gene, CDR1 is SGHRS and CDR2 is YFSETQ. Written as DNA, the CDR3 is TGCGCCAGCAGCACCACGACTAGCGGGTTCCAAGAGACCCAGTACTTC. It encodes CASSTTTSGFQETQYF.

The chain carries TRBV7-9 and TRBJ2-1; D not certain. CDR1 and CDR2 from the germline V gene are SEHNR and FQNEAQ (reference sequence). The CDR3 has 13 residues. V gave up 0 bases and J gave up 6 bases, with 6 bases separating them. This chain's CDR3 is CASSLARSNEQFF. In DNA, the CDR3 is TGTGCCAGCAGCTTAGCCCGAAGCAATGAGCAGTTCTTC.

This clonotype came up a few times. The gene calls are TRBV5-1 and TRBJ2-3; 10 nucleotides match TRBD1. Germline V gene data show CDR1 as SGHRS and CDR2 as YFSETQ. Losses at the gene ends were 3 bases for V and 4 bases for J; bases not matched to a gene: 8. This CDR3 is 16 amino acids long. CDR3 bases: TGCGCCAGCAGCTCCGGGACAGGGGCAGGGGCAGATACGCAGTATTTT. Protein product: CASSSGTGAGADTQYF.

The chain uses TRBV15 and TRBJ1-1, with 11 bases fitting TRBD1. The junction had 2 bases not matched to a gene; V was cut back by 4 bases and J by 4 bases. CDR3 size: 14 residues. The V gene's germline CDR1 is LNHNV and CDR2 YYDKDF (reference sequence). This chain's CDR3 is CATSKGQGGTEAFF. CDR3 nucleotide sequence: TGTGCCACCAGCAAGGGACAGGGGGGCACTGAAGCTTTCTTT.

The rearrangement uses TRBV3-1 and TRBJ1-5; D might be TRBD1 (5 bases). CDR3 size: 16 residues. The V and J ends lost 1 base and 5 bases respectively, with 15 bases between them. Germline V gene data show CDR1 as LGHDT and CDR2 as YNNKEL (reference sequence). CDR3 coding DNA: TGTGCCAGCAGCCAAGGTTCAGGGAAGGGCGATCAGCCCCAGCATTTT. This translates into CASSQGSGKGDQPQHF.

This chain connects TRBV7-2 to TRBJ2-2; the match to TRBD2 covers 7 bases. V lost 5 bases to trimming and J lost 4 bases; unmatched junction nucleotides: 7. In germline, CDR1 is SGHTA, CDR2 FQGNSA. The CDR3 is 15 amino acids. The CDR3 coding sequence is TGTGCCAGCAGCCCGGGAGGCGAGATCACCGGGGAGCTGTTTTTT. Its protein is CASSPGGEITGELFF.

The chain has TRBV14 and TRBJ1-2; D remains ambiguous. CDR3 size: 15 residues. The germline CDR1 and CDR2 sequences are SGHDN and FVKESK. The V end lost 2 bases, the J end lost 8 bases, and 18 bases lay between the germline ends. The CDR3 sequence is CASSQRQGRVEGYTF. As DNA, the CDR3 is TGTGCCAGCAGCCAACGGCAAGGGAGAGTTGAAGGCTACACCTTC.

V usage is TRBV7-2 and J usage is TRBJ2-1, with TRBD2 matching over 8 bases. This CDR3 comprises 15 residues. Germline V lookup: CDR1 SGHTA, CDR2 FQGNSA. V shed 1 base, J shed 6 bases, and the junction held 5 bases outside the gene matches. The CDR3 coding sequence is TGTGCCAGCAGCTTAGAAGGACTAGCCGGCAATGAGCAGTTCTTC. This encodes CASSLEGLAGNEQFF.